The 19 T cell receptor beta chains below all came from one sample that was sequenced in a study of OX40 agonist ivuxolimab in advanced cancers. Clones were sequenced by immunoSEQ multiplex PCR, and TCRdb holds only the in-frame ones, with some missing. The table has 70,000 to 95,000 clones, about 94% seen once. Sequencing was performed on CD4+ or CD8+ T cells sorted from blood, taken in a trial of the OX40 agonist ivuxolimab. Every receptor here comes from an adult with an advanced solid tumor such as melanoma, head and neck, liver or kidney cancer.

The V call is TRBV28, the J call TRBJ1-4; D uncertain. Per the germline V gene, CDR1 is MDHEN and CDR2 is SYDVKM. V was shortened by 5 bases and J by 6 bases, with 10 bases between the two germline ends. This CDR3 comprises 13 residues. The CDR3 nucleotides read TGTGCCAGCAGTCCCGTCTTGGATGAAAAACTGTTTTTT. It encodes CASSPVLDEKLFF.

The gene calls are TRBV28 and TRBJ1-1; D perhaps matches TRBD1 (5 bases). This CDR3 is 14 amino acids long. Germline CDR1 and CDR2: MDHEN and SYDVKM. V lost 1 base, J lost 3 bases, and 9 bases lay in between. CDR3 coding DNA: TGTGCCAGCAGTTTATTGGGACTGTACACTGAAGCTTTCTTT. This sequence encodes CASSLLGLYTEAFF.

The CDR3 DNA sequence: TGTGCCAGCAGCTTCGGCAGTTCCTACGAGCAGTACTTC. Residues: CASSFGSSYEQYF. The rearrangement links TRBV11-2 to TRBJ2-5, with D unresolved. The DNA end is more similar to TRBJ2-7, so the J call may be wrong. The V gene's germline CDR1 is SGHAT and CDR2 FQNNGV. CDR3 length equals 13 residues.

V and J are TRBV2 and TRBJ1-1; D is undetermined. Trimming cost V 2 bases and J 5 bases, with 12 bases left between them. Germline loops: CDR1 SNHLY, CDR2 FYNNEI. The CDR3 loop spans 14 amino acids. CDR3 nucleotide sequence: TGTGCCAGCAGTGAACCCACCGGCCTAACTGAAGCTTTCTTT. This gives the protein CASSEPTGLTEAFF. Supplemented by reference TRBV2 and TRBJ1-1, the full variable domain reads EPEVTQTPSHQVTQMGQEVILRCVPISNHLYFYWYRQILGQKVEFLVSFYNNEISEKSEIFDDQFSVERPDGSNFTLKIRSTKLEDSAMYFCASSEPTGLTEAFFGQGTRLTVV.

The CDR3 here is CASSLDRRGPYGYTF. The CDR3 nucleotides read TGTGCCAGCAGTTTGGACAGGAGGGGTCCATATGGCTACACCTTC. The V and J genes are TRBV28 and TRBJ1-2, with TRBD1 matching over 7 bases. Germline CDR1 MDHEN, CDR2 SYDVKM. V dropped 3 bases and J dropped 5; count of bases not matched to a gene: 9. This CDR3 has 15 residues.

The rearrangement links TRBV2 to TRBJ2-7, with TRBD1 identical over 10 bases. This CDR3 comprises 13 residues. From germline, CDR1 is SNHLY and CDR2 FYNNEI. Unmatched junction bases numbered 5, after V lost 8 bases and J lost 4 bases. CDR3 protein: CASLGQGGYEQYF. In DNA form, the CDR3 reads TGTGCCAGCTTAGGACAGGGGGGATACGAGCAGTACTTC.

This sequence joins TRBV5-1 and TRBJ1-2; D uncertain. CDR1 and CDR2 (germline): SGHRS, YFSETQ. Trimming removed 0 bases at V and 0 bases at J, with 9 bases between. This CDR3 has 15 residues. CDR3 bases: TGCGCCAGCAGCTTGGAGCCCAGAACTAACTATGGCTACACCTTC. Protein sequence: CASSLEPRTNYGYTF. The full variable domain, with the rest looked up from reference TRBV5-1 and TRBJ1-2, is KAGVTQTPRYLIKTRGQQVTLSCSPISGHRSVSWYQQTPGQGLQFLFEYFSETQRNKGNFPGRFSGRQFSNSRSEMNVSTLELGDSALYLCASSLEPRTNYGYTFGSGTRLTVV.

V usage is TRBV4-3 and J usage is TRBJ2-7, with D unresolved. The CDR3 sequence is 13 residues long. V lost 0 bases, J lost 4 bases, and 7 bases lay in between. Germline V gene lookup returns CDR1 LGHNA and CDR2 YSLEER. In nucleotides, the CDR3 is TGCGCCAGCAGCCAAGATAAAGGATACGAGCAGTACTTC. Its translation is CASSQDKGYEQYF.

This clone qualifies as large (0.1 to 1%). This chain connects TRBV7-9 to TRBJ2-7; D is uncertain. Germline V CDR1 and CDR2: SEHNR, FQNEAQ (reference sequence). With 5 bases removed from V and 7 bases from J, the gap between germline ends came to 12 bases. The CDR3 has 12 amino acids. The CDR3 loop reads CASSTNHPEQYF. CDR3 coding DNA: TGTGCCAGCAGCACAAATCACCCTGAGCAGTACTTC.

The J gene is TRBJ2-7, the V gene TRBV11-2; 8 bases are shared with TRBD2. CDR3 length: 16 residues. Trimming took 5 bases from V and 4 from J; bases not matched to a gene: 13. In germline, CDR1 is SGHAT, CDR2 FQNNGV. CDR3 sequence: CASSPGGRDGTYEQYF. The CDR3, as DNA: TGTGCCAGCAGCCCGGGGGGGCGGGACGGGACGTACGAGCAGTACTTC.

This chain links TRBV29-1 with TRBJ2-5; 9 nucleotides match TRBD1. This CDR3 spans 17 amino acids. J gave up 5 bases and V 3 bases, and 16 bases lay outside the gene matches. Germline CDR1 reads SQVTM; CDR2 reads ANQGSEA. CDR3 DNA: TGCAGCGTTGAGGAGGGACAGGGTGGTGGGTGGTCGGAGACCCAGTACTTC. Protein sequence: CSVEEGQGGGWSETQYF.

This chain connects TRBV10-3 to TRBJ2-2; D is unclear. Germline CDR1 and CDR2: ENHRY and SYGVKD. The V end lost 0 bases, the J end lost 8 bases, and 7 bases lay between the germline ends. This CDR3 region has 13 residues. The CDR3 DNA sequence: TGTGCCATCAGTGAGTCGACTGAAGGGGAGCTGTTTTTT. Its protein is CAISESTEGELFF.

This chain uses TRBV19 with TRBJ1-2; 7 positions match TRBD1. Looked up from germline, CDR1 is LNHDA and CDR2 is SQIVND (reference sequence). V lost 5 bases, J lost 4 bases, and 13 bases stayed unmatched. The CDR3 is made up of 16 amino acids. CDR3 DNA: TGTGCCAGTAGTTATTCAGGGGGTGAAAGTAGCTATGGCTACACCTTC. Translating it yields CASSYSGGESSYGYTF.

In this sample, this clone turned up a few times. The genes are TRBV29-1 and TRBJ1-2; D is ambiguous. CDR1 is SQVTM, CDR2 ANQGSEA, per germline. V was pared by 0 bases and J by 7 bases, with 12 bases between. CDR3 size: 13 residues. The CDR3 sequence is CSVEDSNSSGYTF. DNA for the CDR3: TGCAGCGTTGAAGATAGTAACAGCAGTGGCTACACCTTC.

This chain uses TRBV27 with TRBJ2-5; D unclear. Per germline, CDR1 MNHEY and CDR2 SMNVEV (reference sequence). CDR3 size: 13 residues. V gave up 3 bases and J gave up 0 bases, with 5 bases separating them. This chain's CDR3 is CASSLIDQETQYF. The CDR3 nucleotides read TGTGCCAGCAGTTTGATTGACCAAGAGACCCAGTACTTC.

The chain is built from TRBV7-2 and TRBJ1-1, with D tentatively TRBD1 (6 bases). CDR3 length equals 13 residues. The V end lost 5 bases, the J end lost 11 bases, and 18 bases lay between the germline ends. Germline V gene sequence: CDR1 SGHTA, CDR2 FQGNSA. The CDR3 is CASSPLLGGEAFF. CDR3 sequence (DNA): TGTGCCAGCAGCCCCCTGTTGGGGGGCGAGGCTTTCTTT.

The J gene is TRBJ1-2, the V gene TRBV11-2; 9 nucleotides line up with TRBD1. V shed 2 bases and J 3 bases; nucleotides not matched to a gene: 10. The CDR3 runs to 17 residues. Germline V gene data show CDR1 as SGHAT and CDR2 as FQNNGV. The CDR3 nucleotides read TGTGCCAGCAGCTTAATTCGGAGGACAGGGGAAGACTATGGCTACACCTTC. Protein product: CASSLIRRTGEDYGYTF.

A single count supports this clone. The genes are TRBV27 and TRBJ2-7; TRBD2 matches at 9 bases. The length of the CDR3 is 14 residues. In germline, CDR1 is MNHEY, CDR2 SMNVEV (reference sequence). J lost 0 bases, V lost 7 bases, and 4 bases had no gene match. The CDR3: CASMWTSDSYEQYF. In nucleotides, the CDR3 is TGTGCCAGCATGTGGACTAGCGACTCCTACGAGCAGTACTTC.

This clone was seen just once. CDR3 region: CASSFSGGETQYF. CDR3 DNA: TGTGCCAGCAGTTTTTCGGGGGGGGAGACCCAGTACTTC. The chain uses TRBV28 and TRBJ2-5; 8 bases are a match to TRBD2. The V gene's germline CDR1 is MDHEN and CDR2 SYDVKM. The CDR3 extends over 13 amino acids. J gave up 5 bases and V 3 bases, and 2 bases lay outside the gene matches.